What follows are 16 T cell receptor beta chains derived from one specimen sequenced in a study of T cell responses to AZD1222 COVID-19 vaccine. Data came from immunoSEQ multiplex PCR; TCRdb stores just in-frame clones and leaves some out. The table lists some 95,000 clones, approximately 86% of them singletons. This specimen was peripheral blood, taken on day 0 of AZD1222 vaccination. The source is an adult in good health.

The chain links TRBV6-6 to TRBJ2-2, with unresolved D. The V and J ends lost 2 bases and 5 bases respectively, with 15 bases between them. CDR3 size: 16 residues. Germline values: CDR1 MNHNY, CDR2 SVGAGI (reference sequence). CDR3 DNA sequence: TGTGCCAGCAGTTACAGTGACACCGCGACTACCGGGGAGCTGTTTTTT. Translation: CASSYSDTATTGELFF.

The V and J genes are TRBV5-3 and TRBJ2-3, with 8 bases lining up with TRBD2. TRBV5-3 is an open reading frame whose function is uncertain. The V and J ends lost 3 bases and 6 bases, in that order; junction bases with no gene match: 15. There are 17 residues in the CDR3. CDR3 in amino acids: CARSWPWTSRRSDTQYF. The DNA for the CDR3 is TGTGCCAGAAGCTGGCCCTGGACTAGCAGGCGTTCGGATACGCAGTATTTT.

The J gene is TRBJ2-7, the V gene TRBV5-5; 9 bases line up with TRBD1. Trimming cost V 2 bases and J 6 bases; bases outside gene matches: 3. The germline V gene encodes CDR1 SGHKS and CDR2 YYEKEE (reference sequence). The CDR3 is 13 residues long. The CDR3 coding sequence is TGTGCCAGCAGCTTCGGGACAGGGCTCGAGCAGTACTTC. Residues: CASSFGTGLEQYF.

The rearrangement links TRBV19 to TRBJ1-6; no clear D. The CDR3 covers 15 residues. CDR1 is LNHDA, CDR2 SQIVND, per germline (reference sequence). V shed 3 bases and J shed 5 bases, with 11 bases lying between them. CDR3 protein: CASSISSKNNSPLHF. The CDR3 coding sequence is TGTGCCAGTAGTATCTCCAGTAAGAATAATTCACCCCTCCACTTT.

The rearrangement uses TRBV12-5 and TRBJ2-7; D is undetermined. The V end lost 1 base, the J end lost 1 base, and 5 bases lay between the germline ends. Germline V gene sequence: CDR1 LGHNT, CDR2 FRNRAP. The CDR3 covers 13 residues. CDR3 nucleotide sequence: TGTGCTAGTGGTTTGGCTCGGTCCTACGAGCAGTACTTC. Protein product: CASGLARSYEQYF. The full variable domain, completed using reference TRBV12-5 and TRBJ2-7, is DARVTQTPRHKVTEMGQEVTMRCQPILGHNTVFWYRQTMMQGLELLAYFRNRAPLDDSGMPKDRFSAEMPDATLATLKIQPSEPRDSAVYFCASGLARSYEQYFGPGTRLTVT.

The genes are TRBV30 and TRBJ1-6; TRBD1 is a possible D gene (5 bases). The germline V and J ends were trimmed by 3 bases and 0 bases, with 9 bases remaining between them. Germline loops: CDR1 GTSNPN, CDR2 SVGIG (reference sequence). This CDR3 spans 15 amino acids. CDR3 in DNA: TGTGCCTGGAGCTCAGGGAGCTCCTATAATTCACCCCTCCACTTT. Its protein product is CAWSSGSSYNSPLHF. Full variable domain (missing parts from reference TRBV30 and TRBJ1-6): SQTIHQWPATLVQPVGSPLSLECTVEGTSNPNLYWYRQAAGRGLQLLFYSVGIGQISSEVPQNLSASRPQDRQFILSSKKLLLSDSGFYLCAWSSGSSYNSPLHFGNGTRLTVT.

CDR3 nucleotide sequence: TGCGCCAGCAGCCCCGGGGGTGAGGTCGGTGCTTTCTTT. It encodes CASSPGGEVGAFF. This rearrangement joins TRBV4-1 to TRBJ1-1; D possibly corresponds to TRBD1 (5 bases). Trimming shortened V by 4 bases and J by 11 bases, and 17 bases separated the two germline ends. Germline V gives CDR1 MGHRA, CDR2 YSYEKL. This CDR3 is 13 amino acids long.

The V gene is TRBV7-8, the J gene TRBJ2-7; TRBD1 is a possible D gene (6 bases). Per the germline V gene, CDR1 is SGHVS and CDR2 is FQNEAQ. The V gene lost 3 bases and the J gene lost 4 bases, with 13 bases spanning the gap. The CDR3 spans 14 residues. The CDR3 region has the DNA TGTGCCAGCAGCTTGATCAGGGGTGGGTACGAGCAGTACTTC. As protein: CASSLIRGGYEQYF.

This CDR3 is CASSTGQGTNGYTF. CDR3 DNA sequence: TGCGCCAGCAGTACCGGACAGGGGACGAATGGCTACACCTTC. The chain recombines TRBV10-1 with TRBJ1-2; 9 bases match TRBD1. V was clipped by 5 bases and J by 6 bases; unmatched bases: 7. The CDR3 extends over 14 amino acids. The germline gives CDR1 WNHNN, CDR2 SYGVQD (reference sequence).

V gene TRBV3-1 (or the pseudogene TRBV3-2) combines with J gene TRBJ2-5; D is perhaps TRBD1 (6 bases). Deletions cut 4 bases from V and 6 bases from J, with 18 bases between. CDR3 length: 15 residues. Looked up from germline, CDR1 is LGHDT and CDR2 is YNNKEL (reference sequence). The CDR3 coding sequence is TGTGCCAGCAGCCCATGGGACACCGGAAGGAAGACCCAGTACTTC. Its protein product is CASSPWDTGRKTQYF.

This clone came up a few times. This chain joins TRBV27 and TRBJ2-7; 7 bases are a match to TRBD2. This CDR3 comprises 16 residues. With V trimmed by 8 bases and J by 5 bases, 18 bases remained unmatched. Per germline, CDR1 MNHEY and CDR2 SMNVEV (reference sequence). CDR3 DNA sequence: TGTGCCAGCGCCCCCATTGGGGCTAGCGGAATGGACGAGCAGTACTTC. Its translation is CASAPIGASGMDEQYF.

The V gene is TRBV5-1, the J gene TRBJ2-3, with TRBD1 as a possible D gene (6 bases). The V gene's germline CDR1 is SGHRS and CDR2 YFSETQ. The CDR3 consists of 13 residues. The V end was cut by 10 bases, the J end by 5 bases, with 17 bases between. CDR3 loop: CAPWGPGGDTQYF. The CDR3 nucleotides are TGCGCCCCCTGGGGGCCCGGAGGAGATACGCAGTATTTT.

The chain links TRBV7-2 to TRBJ1-3; no definite D call. Germline CDR1 is SGHTA and CDR2 is FQGNSA. CDR3 size: 13 residues. V lost 5 bases, J lost 0 bases, and 5 bases lay in between. DNA for the CDR3: TGTGCCAGCAGCCGAGACTCTGGAAACACCATATATTTT. It translates to CASSRDSGNTIYF.

V gene TRBV10-3 combines with J gene TRBJ1-1, with a weak D call TRBD1 (5 bases). V shed 10 bases and J shed 2 bases, with 17 bases lying between them. Germline assignment: CDR1 ENHRY and CDR2 SYGVKD. This CDR3 comprises 14 residues. As DNA, the CDR3 is TGTGCCAGCCCAGTCATGGGGGAAAACACTGAAGCTTTCTTT. Its translation: CASPVMGENTEAFF.

This clone has more than one count but fewer than ten. The chain uses TRBV25-1 and TRBJ1-2; no clear D gene. The CDR3 runs to 14 residues. The V end lost 3 bases, the J end lost 2 bases, and 10 bases lay between the germline ends. Germline V gene data show CDR1 as MGHDK and CDR2 as SYGVNS. CDR3 loop: CASSEWNANYGYTF. CDR3 coding DNA: TGTGCCAGCAGTGAGTGGAACGCCAACTATGGCTACACCTTC.

This clone was picked up a small number of times. The chain has TRBV27 and TRBJ2-2; D is ambiguous. The V gene's germline CDR1 is MNHEY and CDR2 SMNVEV (reference sequence). The CDR3 is made up of 12 amino acids. V lost 3 bases and J 8 bases, leaving 7 bases between the germline ends. CDR3 bases: TGTGCCAGCAGTTTCACCGGGGGGGAGCTGTTTTTT. Its translation is CASSFTGGELFF.